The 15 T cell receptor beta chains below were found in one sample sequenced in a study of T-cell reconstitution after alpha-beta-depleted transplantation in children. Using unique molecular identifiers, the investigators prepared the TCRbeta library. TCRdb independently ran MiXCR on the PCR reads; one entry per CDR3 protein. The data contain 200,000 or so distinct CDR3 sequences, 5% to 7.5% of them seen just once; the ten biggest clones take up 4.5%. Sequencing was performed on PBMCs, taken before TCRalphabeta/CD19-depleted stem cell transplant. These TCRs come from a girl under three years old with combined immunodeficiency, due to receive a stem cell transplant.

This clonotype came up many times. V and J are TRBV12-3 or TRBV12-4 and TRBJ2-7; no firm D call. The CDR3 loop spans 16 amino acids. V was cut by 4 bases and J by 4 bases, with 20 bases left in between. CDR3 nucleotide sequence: TGTGCCAGCAGTTCTCCCTGGGCCGCCACGGGTTACGAGCAGTACTTC. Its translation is CASSSPWAATGYEQYF.

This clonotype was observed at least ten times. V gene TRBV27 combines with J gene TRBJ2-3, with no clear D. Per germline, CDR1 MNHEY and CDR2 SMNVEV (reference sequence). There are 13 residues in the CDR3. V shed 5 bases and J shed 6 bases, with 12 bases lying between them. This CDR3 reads CASSPITADTQYF. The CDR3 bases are TGTGCCAGCAGTCCCATTACGGCCGATACGCAGTATTTT.

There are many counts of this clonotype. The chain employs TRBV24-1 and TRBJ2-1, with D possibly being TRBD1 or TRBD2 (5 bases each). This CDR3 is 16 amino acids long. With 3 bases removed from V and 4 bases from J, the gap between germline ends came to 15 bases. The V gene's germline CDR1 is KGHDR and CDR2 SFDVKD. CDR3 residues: CATSDDTGTEYNEQFF. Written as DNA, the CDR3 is TGTGCCACCAGTGATGACACCGGGACGGAGTACAATGAGCAGTTCTTC.

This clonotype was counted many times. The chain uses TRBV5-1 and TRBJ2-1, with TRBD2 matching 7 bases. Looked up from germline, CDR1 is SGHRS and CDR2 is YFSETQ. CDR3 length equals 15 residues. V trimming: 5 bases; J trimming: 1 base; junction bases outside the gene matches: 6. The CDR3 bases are TGCGCCAGCAGGGGGCTAGCGGATTCCTACAATGAGCAGTTCTTC. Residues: CASRGLADSYNEQFF. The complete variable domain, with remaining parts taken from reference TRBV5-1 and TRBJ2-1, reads KAGVTQTPRYLIKTRGQQVTLSCSPISGHRSVSWYQQTPGQGLQFLFEYFSETQRNKGNFPGRFSGRQFSNSRSEMNVSTLELGDSALYLCASRGLADSYNEQFFGPGTRLTVL.

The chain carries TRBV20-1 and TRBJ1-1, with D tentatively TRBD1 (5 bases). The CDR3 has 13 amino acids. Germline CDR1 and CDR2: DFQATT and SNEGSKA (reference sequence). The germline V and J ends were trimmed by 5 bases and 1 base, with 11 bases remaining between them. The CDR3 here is CSASVGGNTEAFF. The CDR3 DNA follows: TGCAGTGCTTCTGTGGGGGGGAACACTGAAGCTTTCTTT.

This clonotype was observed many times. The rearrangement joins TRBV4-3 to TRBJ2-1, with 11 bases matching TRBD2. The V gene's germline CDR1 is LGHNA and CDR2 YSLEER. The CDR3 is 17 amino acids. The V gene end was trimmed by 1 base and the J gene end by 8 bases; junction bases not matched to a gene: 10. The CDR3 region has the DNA TGCGCCAGCAGCCAAGGATGGGCGGCTAGCGGGGGGCATGAGCAGTTCTTC. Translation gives CASSQGWAASGGHEQFF.

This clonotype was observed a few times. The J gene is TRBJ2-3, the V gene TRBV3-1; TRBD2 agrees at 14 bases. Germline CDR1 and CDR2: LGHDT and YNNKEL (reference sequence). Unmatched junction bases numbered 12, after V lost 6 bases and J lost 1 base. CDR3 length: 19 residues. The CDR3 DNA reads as TGTGCCAGCAGACTCCCGGGACTAGCGGGAGCTGAGGGCACAGATACGCAGTATTTT. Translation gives CASRLPGLAGAEGTDTQYF.

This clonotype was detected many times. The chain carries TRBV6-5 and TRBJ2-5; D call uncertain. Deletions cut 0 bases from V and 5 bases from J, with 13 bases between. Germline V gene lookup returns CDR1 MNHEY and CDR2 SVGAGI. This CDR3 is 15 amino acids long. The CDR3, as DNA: TGTGCCAGCAGTTACTCATTTGGCGTGGGGGAGACCCAGTACTTC. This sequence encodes CASSYSFGVGETQYF.

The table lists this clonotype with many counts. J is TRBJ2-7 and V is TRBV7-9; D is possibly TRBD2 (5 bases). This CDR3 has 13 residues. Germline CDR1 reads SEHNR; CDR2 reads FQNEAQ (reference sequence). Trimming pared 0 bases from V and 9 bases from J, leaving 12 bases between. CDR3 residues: CASSLAVRGRQYF. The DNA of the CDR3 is TGTGCCAGCAGCTTAGCGGTGAGAGGGAGGCAGTACTTC.

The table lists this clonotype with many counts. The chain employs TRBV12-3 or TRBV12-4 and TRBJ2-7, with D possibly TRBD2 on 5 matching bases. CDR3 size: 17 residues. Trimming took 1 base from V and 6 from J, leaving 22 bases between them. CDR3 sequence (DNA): TGTGCCAGCAGTTTAGTTTATGAGACGGACTCCTACGGCGAGCAGTACTTC. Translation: CASSLVYETDSYGEQYF.

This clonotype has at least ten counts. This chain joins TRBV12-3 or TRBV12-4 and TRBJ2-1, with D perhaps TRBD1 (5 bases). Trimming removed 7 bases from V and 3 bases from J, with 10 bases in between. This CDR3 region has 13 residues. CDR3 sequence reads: CASIATDYNEQFF. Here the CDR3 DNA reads TGTGCCAGCATCGCGACAGACTACAATGAGCAGTTCTTC.

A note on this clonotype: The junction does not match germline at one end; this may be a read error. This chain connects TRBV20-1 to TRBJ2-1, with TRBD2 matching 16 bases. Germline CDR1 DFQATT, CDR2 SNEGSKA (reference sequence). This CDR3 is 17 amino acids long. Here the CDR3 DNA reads TGCTGTGCGAGAGGGACTAGCGGGAGGGCCAGGGATAATGAGCAGTTCTTC. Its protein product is CCARGTSGRARDNEQFF.

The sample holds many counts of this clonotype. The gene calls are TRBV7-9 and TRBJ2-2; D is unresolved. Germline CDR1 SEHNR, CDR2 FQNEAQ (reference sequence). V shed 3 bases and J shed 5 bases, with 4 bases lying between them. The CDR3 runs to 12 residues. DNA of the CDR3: TGTGCCAGCAGCTTCTGGACCGGGGAGCTGTTTTTT. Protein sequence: CASSFWTGELFF. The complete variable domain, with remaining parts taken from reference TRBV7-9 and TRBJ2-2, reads DTGVSQNPRHKITKRGQNVTFRCDPISEHNRLYWYRQTLGQGPEFLTYFQNEAQLEKSRLLSDRFSAERPKGSFSTLEIQRTEQGDSAMYLCASSFWTGELFFGEGSRLTVL.

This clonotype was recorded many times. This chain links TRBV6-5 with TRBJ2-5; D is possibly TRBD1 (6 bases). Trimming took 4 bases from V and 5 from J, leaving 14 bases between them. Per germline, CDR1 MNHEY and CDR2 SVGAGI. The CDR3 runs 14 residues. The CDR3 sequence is CASSCGQSGETQYF. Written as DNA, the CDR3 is TGTGCCAGCAGTTGCGGACAGTCCGGGGAGACCCAGTACTTC.

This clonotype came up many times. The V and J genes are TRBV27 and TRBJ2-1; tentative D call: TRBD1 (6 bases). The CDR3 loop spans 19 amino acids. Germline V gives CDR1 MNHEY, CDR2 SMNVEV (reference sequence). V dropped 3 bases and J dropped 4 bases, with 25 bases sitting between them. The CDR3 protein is CASSFSWRRRGGPYNEQFF. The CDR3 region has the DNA TGTGCCAGCAGTTTTAGCTGGAGGAGGCGTGGGGGCCCTTACAATGAGCAGTTCTTC.